The 18 T cell receptor beta chains in this list originate from one sample, sequenced in a study of blood T cell repertoires in COVID-19. Profiling relied on immunoSEQ multiplex PCR, and the TCRdb table lists in-frame clones only, not all of them. The sample lists 450,000 to 600,000 clones; about nine tenths were seen once. The specimen was PBMCs or T cells enriched from blood (not recorded which). The receptor source for this set is a woman under 30 who had recovered from COVID-19.

The chain joins TRBV24-1 to TRBJ2-1; D is undetermined. V was clipped by 0 bases and J by 12 bases, with 17 bases between them. The CDR3 covers 15 residues. Germline V gene data show CDR1 as KGHDR and CDR2 as SFDVKD. CDR3 protein: CATSDLLGPLGGQFF. The CDR3 DNA reads as TGTGCCACCAGTGATTTGCTTGGCCCCCTAGGCGGGCAGTTCTTC.

The chain couples TRBV24-1 to TRBJ2-2, with TRBD1 identical over 10 bases. Trimming cost V 5 bases and J 5 bases; bases outside gene matches: 13. Germline V gene data show CDR1 as KGHDR and CDR2 as SFDVKD. This CDR3 is built from 18 residues. The CDR3 sequence: CATSVDALGQGLTGELFF. The CDR3 DNA follows: TGTGCCACCAGTGTCGATGCACTGGGACAGGGGTTGACCGGGGAGCTGTTTTTT.

This clone was seen more than once but under ten times. The chain links TRBV3-1 (or the pseudogene TRBV3-2) to TRBJ1-2, with D perhaps matching TRBD1 (6 bases). CDR1 LGHDT and CDR2 YNNKEL come from the germline V gene (reference sequence). Trimming stripped 4 bases from V and 5 bases from J, with 11 bases between. There are 13 residues in the CDR3. CDR3 amino acids: CASSRSGEYGYTF. CDR3 nucleotide sequence: TGTGCCAGCAGCCGATCAGGGGAATATGGCTACACCTTC.

The CDR3 loop reads CASSLYQGRNPFADTQYF. CDR3 DNA sequence: TGTGCCAGCAGTTTGTATCAGGGGCGCAATCCCTTCGCAGATACGCAGTATTTT. The gene calls are TRBV28 and TRBJ2-3, with a tentative D call TRBD1 (6 bases). The V gene lost 3 bases and the J gene lost 4 bases, with 23 bases spanning the gap. The CDR3 is 18 residues long. CDR1 is MDHEN, CDR2 SYDVKM, per germline. The complete variable domain, with remaining parts taken from reference TRBV28 and TRBJ2-3, reads DVKVTQSSRYLVKRTGEKVFLECVQDMDHENMFWYRQDPGLGLRLIYFSYDVKMKEKGDIPEGYSVSREKKERFSLILESASTNQTSMYLCASSLYQGRNPFADTQYFGPGTRLTVL.

The chain employs TRBV28 and TRBJ2-3; perhaps TRBD2 as D (5 bases). The CDR3 sequence is 14 residues long. The V gene's germline CDR1 is MDHEN and CDR2 SYDVKM. The ends were cut back, 2 bases at V and 4 bases at J, with 10 bases in the middle. CDR3 residues: CASSLMGVADTQYF. Written as DNA, the CDR3 is TGTGCCAGCAGTTTAATGGGAGTGGCAGATACGCAGTATTTT.

This sequence joins TRBV6-5 and TRBJ1-1, with D possibly TRBD1 on 6 matching bases. Germline values: CDR1 MNHEY, CDR2 SVGAGI. This CDR3 is built from 15 residues. Trimming stripped 6 bases from V and 8 bases from J, with 22 bases between. The CDR3 sequence is CASSANRVQGREAFF. CDR3 in DNA: TGTGCCAGCAGCGCCAATCGTGTACAGGGTAGGGAAGCTTTCTTT.

The chain joins TRBV4-1 to TRBJ2-5; D may be TRBD2 (5 bases). CDR1 and CDR2 from the germline V gene are MGHRA and YSYEKL. V was shortened by 3 bases and J by 5 bases, with 16 bases between the two germline ends. CDR3 size: 15 residues. DNA of the CDR3: TGCGCCAGCAGCCAGCTTGCAATCCCTAGCGAGACCCAGTACTTC. Protein sequence: CASSQLAIPSETQYF.

This chain uses TRBV14 with TRBJ1-1; D is perhaps TRBD1 (5 bases). V was pared by 2 bases and J by 3 bases, with 19 bases between. This CDR3 region has 17 residues. Germline V lookup: CDR1 SGHDN, CDR2 FVKESK. The CDR3 loop reads CASSQLGEGLAYTEAFF. The CDR3 DNA reads as TGTGCCAGCAGCCAACTGGGGGAGGGCTTGGCGTACACTGAAGCTTTCTTT.

The genes are TRBV19 and TRBJ2-3, with D maybe TRBD2 (6 bases). V was trimmed by 7 bases and J by 6 bases, leaving 23 bases between them. CDR3 length: 16 residues. Germline-derived CDR1 and CDR2 are LNHDA and SQIVND (reference sequence). CDR3 sequence (DNA): TGTGCCAGTAACCCGCATGGGGCTAGCGAGGGGGATACGCAGTATTTT. It codes for CASNPHGASEGDTQYF.

The chain is built from TRBV5-1 and TRBJ1-1, with D unresolved. This CDR3 has 11 amino acids. The V end was cut by 5 bases, the J end by 5 bases, with 7 bases between. Germline loops: CDR1 SGHRS, CDR2 YFSETQ. The CDR3 DNA follows: TGCGCCAGCAGTGACGGGACTGAAGCTTTCTTT. The encoded protein is CASSDGTEAFF. Full variable domain (remainder filled in from reference TRBV5-1 and TRBJ1-1): KAGVTQTPRYLIKTRGQQVTLSCSPISGHRSVSWYQQTPGQGLQFLFEYFSETQRNKGNFPGRFSGRQFSNSRSEMNVSTLELGDSALYLCASSDGTEAFFGQGTRLTVV.

This clone was seen a handful of times. The J gene is TRBJ2-3, the V gene TRBV9, with 7 bases that match TRBD1. The CDR3 is 16 residues long. The germline V gene encodes CDR1 SGDLS and CDR2 YYNGEE. The trim removed 6 bases at V and 2 bases at J, leaving 12 bases unmatched. Here the CDR3 reads CASTASGTAVTDTQYF. For the CDR3, the DNA is TGTGCCAGCACCGCCTCCGGGACAGCCGTCACAGATACGCAGTATTTT.

This chain connects TRBV9 to TRBJ2-7; D is perhaps TRBD2 (8 bases). The germline CDR1 and CDR2 sequences are SGDLS and YYNGEE. The V and J ends lost 4 bases and 6 bases respectively, with 20 bases between them. The CDR3 has 15 amino acids. As DNA, the CDR3 is TGTGCCAGCAGCCCGGAGGGGGCGGGGGGCCCCGAGCAGTACTTC. Encoded protein: CASSPEGAGGPEQYF.

This clone has just one count. V and J are TRBV7-3 and TRBJ2-3, with 13 bases matching TRBD2. With 0 bases clipped from V and 2 bases from J, the junction kept 5 bases outside the gene matches. CDR1 SGHTA and CDR2 FQGTGA come from the germline V gene. This CDR3 is 18 amino acids long. The CDR3 DNA is TGTGCCAGCAGCTTAACCTCGGGACTAGCGGGACCCACAGATACGCAGTATTTT. As protein: CASSLTSGLAGPTDTQYF.

The gene calls are TRBV10-3 and TRBJ1-2, with D possibly matching TRBD1 (6 bases). The CDR3 is 13 amino acids. The V gene's germline CDR1 is ENHRY and CDR2 SYGVKD. Between the trimmed V and J ends, which lost 5 bases and 6 bases, there was a span of 13 bases. The CDR3 sequence: CAISPGTSNGYTF. CDR3 nucleotide sequence: TGTGCCATCAGTCCCGGGACATCCAATGGCTACACCTTC.

The chain carries TRBV7-9 and TRBJ1-1, with 9 bases matching TRBD1. The CDR3 runs to 13 residues. Germline CDR1 reads SEHNR; CDR2 reads FQNEAQ (reference sequence). With V trimmed by 10 bases and J by 7 bases, 10 bases remained unmatched. CDR3 in DNA: TGTGCCACCTCGCCCACAGGGGGCAGTGAAGCTTTCTTT. Translated: CATSPTGGSEAFF.

The chain employs TRBV2 and TRBJ1-2; 9 positions match TRBD1. The CDR3 consists of 19 residues. After removal of 6 bases from V and 5 bases from J, the junction contained 22 bases not matched to a gene. The germline gives CDR1 SNHLY, CDR2 FYNNEI. Written as DNA, the CDR3 is TGTGCCAGCAGAAGGACCTCCCAGGACAGGGGTTCCATTGAATATGGCTACACCTTC. It encodes CASRRTSQDRGSIEYGYTF. Filled out from reference TRBV2 and TRBJ1-2, the complete variable domain reads EPEVTQTPSHQVTQMGQEVILRCVPISNHLYFYWYRQILGQKVEFLVSFYNNEISEKSEIFDDQFSVERPDGSNFTLKIRSTKLEDSAMYFCASRRTSQDRGSIEYGYTFGSGTRLTVV.

The chain couples TRBV12-3 or TRBV12-4 to TRBJ1-2; possibly TRBD1 for D (5 bases). The CDR3 runs to 12 residues. With 3 bases removed from V and 8 bases from J, the gap between germline ends came to 10 bases. The CDR3 nucleotides are TGTGCCAGCAGTTTCGGGGGAGGCGGCTACACCTTC. Amino acid sequence: CASSFGGGGYTF.

This clone was picked up a small number of times. The CDR3 here is CATSSFPTGGDNTEAFF. The CDR3, as DNA: TGTGCCACCAGCAGCTTTCCGACAGGGGGTGATAACACTGAAGCTTTCTTT. The J gene is TRBJ1-1, the V gene TRBV15; TRBD1 matches 9 bases. J gave up 2 bases and V 3 bases, and 10 bases lay outside the gene matches. The CDR3 consists of 17 residues. Germline CDR1 and CDR2: LNHNV and YYDKDF (reference sequence).